Presented here are 28 T cell receptor beta chains from one specimen sequenced in a study of T cell clonality in common variable immunodeficiency. Assay: immunoSEQ multiplex PCR; the TCRdb copy retains only in-frame clones and omits some. This sample carries around 47,000 clones, none of them present only once. The specimen was peripheral blood mononuclear cells. The receptors derive from a person between 18 and 69 years old in good health.

This clone was observed at least ten times. The read halts 3 residues ahead of the CDR3 end, with the missing end drawn from the germline J gene. The chain is built from TRBV9 and TRBJ2-5; TRBD1 agrees at 7 bases. V was clipped by 3 bases and J by 0 bases; unmatched bases: 8. This CDR3 region has 16 residues. CDR1 SGDLS and CDR2 YYNGEE come from the germline V gene. The sequenced CDR3 bases are TGTGCCAGCAGCGCTGGGACAGTCGCGTACCAAGAGACC. Protein product: CASSAGTVAYQET. The full CDR3 sequence reads CASSAGTVAYQETQYF.

This clone came up many times. The read ends 3 residues before the CDR3 terminus; that terminus is restored from the germline J gene. This chain connects TRBV7-8 to TRBJ1-4; possible D gene TRBD1, 5 bases. CDR1 is SGHVS and CDR2 is FQNEAQ in the germline V gene. V lost 5 bases and J lost 7, with 11 bases in between. The CDR3 has 13 amino acids. CDR3 bases read: TGTGCCAGCAGCCCGACAGTAGGTGAAAAA. Translation gives CASSPTVGEK. In full, the CDR3 is CASSPTVGEKLFF.

This clone was counted ten times or more. The read halts 3 residues ahead of the CDR3 end, with the missing end drawn from the germline J gene. This chain links TRBV28 with TRBJ2-7; 7 bases align to TRBD2. This CDR3 is built from 13 residues. Trimming took 6 bases from V and 5 from J; bases not matched to a gene: 7. Germline CDR1 is MDHEN and CDR2 is SYDVKM. CDR3 DNA (partial): TGTGCCAGCAGACGTGGGGGGGGTCACGAG. Protein sequence: CASRRGGGHE. The whole CDR3 is CASRRGGGHEQYF.

This clone was picked up many times. The read ends 3 residues shy of where the CDR3 ends; the end is completed using the germline J gene. The chain employs TRBV9 and TRBJ2-1; D ambiguous. The V end lost 0 bases, the J end lost 5 bases, and 12 bases lay between the germline ends. The CDR3 runs to 15 residues. The V gene's germline CDR1 is SGDLS and CDR2 YYNGEE. The sequenced CDR3 bases are TGTGCCAGCAGCGTAGCTGGTGCAGGAAACAATGAG. It is translated as CASSVAGAGNNE. The CDR3 reads in full as CASSVAGAGNNEQFF. The whole variable domain, remainder taken from reference TRBV9 and TRBJ2-1, is DSGVTQTPKHLITATGQRVTLRCSPRSGDLSVYWYQQSLDQGLQFLIQYYNGEERAKGNILERFSAQQFPDLHSELNLSSLELGDSALYFCASSVAGAGNNEQFFGPGTRLTVL.

In its sample, this clone was seen many times. The CDR3 is CASSPRAQETQYF. CDR3 DNA (partial): TGTGCCAGCAGCCCTCGAGCGCAAGAGACC. The J gene is TRBJ2-5, the V gene TRBV13; D gene uncertain. The read ends 3 residues early relative to the CDR3; the germline J gene fills the gap. The germline V and J ends were trimmed by 5 bases and 2 bases, with 9 bases remaining between them. CDR1 is PRHDT and CDR2 is FYEKMQ in the germline V gene (reference sequence). The CDR3 contains 13 residues.

At least ten counts were recorded for this clone. The CDR3 end is not reached by the read, which stops 3 residues before it; the germline J gene fills it in. The V and J genes are TRBV7-2 and TRBJ2-5, with a tentative D call TRBD1 (5 bases). The CDR3 consists of 13 residues. Deletions cut 3 bases from V and 5 bases from J, with 10 bases between. Germline CDR1 reads SGHTA; CDR2 reads FQGNSA. The CDR3 loop is CASSFSGIETQYF. The CDR3 bases that were read are TGTGCCAGCAGCTTCTCAGGGATCGAGACC.

This clone was seen at least ten times. The CDR3 goes on 3 residues after the read ends, and that part is filled in from the germline J gene. This chain uses TRBV5-6 with TRBJ2-5; 8 bases are a match to TRBD1. This CDR3 region has 15 residues. V trimming: 2 bases; J trimming: 4 bases; junction bases outside the gene matches: 7. Germline V CDR1 and CDR2: SGHDT, YYEEEE. The sequenced part of the CDR3 DNA is TGTGCCAGCAGCTTTAGAGGGACAGGCGGAGAGACC. Residues: CASSFRGTGGET. The whole CDR3 is CASSFRGTGGETQYF.

This clone is deemed medium-sized. The observed sequence ends 3 residues before the CDR3 terminus, with the missing tail filled in from the germline J gene. The chain links TRBV19 to TRBJ2-5, with D perhaps matching TRBD1 (6 bases). Trimming stripped 2 bases from V and 7 bases from J, with 20 bases between. The germline CDR1 and CDR2 sequences are LNHDA and SQIVND (reference sequence). This CDR3 has 16 residues. The sequenced part of the CDR3 DNA is TGTGCCAGTAGTATATACCCGGGACACCTCCCAGGGACC. Translating gives CASSIYPGHLPGT. The full CDR3 is CASSIYPGHLPGTQYF.

This clone was observed at least ten times. The read stops 3 residues short of the end of the CDR3; the missing end is completed from the germline J gene. The J gene is TRBJ2-7, the V gene TRBV7-8; TRBD1 agrees at 9 bases. The V and J ends lost 1 base and 3 bases, in that order; junction bases with no gene match: 4. Germline CDR1 SGHVS, CDR2 FQNEAQ. CDR3 length: 15 residues. CDR3 sequence: CASSLGTGVFYEQYF. CDR3 DNA, as far as it was read: TGTGCCAGCAGCTTAGGGACAGGGGTTTTCTACGAG.

This clone was found many times. The DNA ends 3 residues before the CDR3 does, and the rest of the CDR3 is filled in from the germline J gene. The chain uses TRBV6-1 and TRBJ1-5, with D maybe TRBD1 (6 bases). Trimming stripped 1 base from V and 4 bases from J, with 17 bases between. Germline V CDR1 and CDR2: MNHNS, SASEGT. The CDR3 is 17 amino acids. CDR3 DNA (partial): TGTGCCAGCAGTGAAGGGGCAGGGAACCAGGGGAATCAGCCC. It specifies CASSEGAGNQGNQP. The full CDR3 sequence reads CASSEGAGNQGNQPQHF.

This clone has at least ten counts. The read is 3 residues too short to cover the CDR3 end, so that end is filled in from the germline J gene. The rearrangement links TRBV5-1 to TRBJ2-7, with D possibly TRBD2 on 6 matching bases. From germline, CDR1 is SGHRS and CDR2 YFSETQ. The CDR3 has 13 amino acids. V lost 4 bases and J lost 2, with 10 bases in between. CDR3 amino acids: CASSVGLTYEQYF. Incomplete CDR3 DNA: TGCGCCAGCAGCGTGGGACTCACCTACGAG.

Ten or more counts support this clone. Sequencing ends 3 residues short of the CDR3 end; the germline J gene provides the rest. The chain links TRBV2 to TRBJ1-5, with D possibly being TRBD1 (6 bases). Germline loops: CDR1 SNHLY, CDR2 FYNNEI. Trimming left V 8 bases short and J 0 bases short, with 11 bases between. CDR3 length equals 14 residues. CDR3 sequence: CASRRDNSNQPQHF. The CDR3 bases that were read are TGTGCCAGCCGCCGGGACAATAGCAATCAGCCC.

This clone was detected many times. Read data end 3 residues before the CDR3 end; the end is taken from the germline J gene. The chain employs TRBV9 and TRBJ2-1, with 7 bases that match TRBD1. CDR1 and CDR2 (germline): SGDLS, YYNGEE. This CDR3 is built from 14 residues. J gave up 5 bases and V 3 bases, and 5 bases lay outside the gene matches. CDR3 DNA, as far as it was read: TGTGCCAGCAGCGGCAACAGGGGTCACAATGAG. Protein: CASSGNRGHNE. In full, the CDR3 reads CASSGNRGHNEQFF.

This clone was seen many times. The read comes to an end 3 residues before the CDR3 does, leaving the germline J gene to fill in the end. The sample has other DNA sequences that encode this CDR3 too. This sequence joins TRBV11-3 and TRBJ2-3; D is undetermined. In germline, CDR1 is SGHNT, CDR2 YENEEA. The CDR3 loop spans 14 amino acids. The V gene lost 0 bases and the J gene lost 1 base, with 5 bases spanning the gap. CDR3 region: CASSLDQGTDTQYF. Partial CDR3 DNA: TGTGCCAGCAGCTTAGACCAGGGCACAGATACG. Drawing the rest from reference TRBV11-3 and TRBJ2-3, the complete variable domain is EAGVVQSPRYKIIEKKQPVAFWCNPISGHNTLYWYLQNLGQGPELLIRYENEEAVDDSQLPKDRFSAERLKGVDSTLKIQPAELGDSAVYLCASSLDQGTDTQYFGPGTRLTVL.

This clone was recorded many times. The CDR3 extends 3 residues past the end of the read, so its final part is completed from the germline J gene. J is TRBJ1-4 and V is TRBV19; a possible D gene is TRBD1 (6 bases). The CDR3 has 16 residues. Germline values: CDR1 LNHDA, CDR2 SQIVND (reference sequence). V dropped 2 bases and J dropped 3 bases, with 13 bases sitting between them. CDR3 DNA, as far as it was read: TGTGCCAGTAGTATACAGGGGAGTTTTCCTAATGAAAAA. Its translation is CASSIQGSFPNEK. The full CDR3 reads CASSIQGSFPNEKLFF.

This clone was seen repeatedly, ten times or more. This could be a read error, since a much larger clone is one nucleotide away. The read ends 3 residues before the CDR3 terminus; that terminus is restored from the germline J gene. The chain combines TRBV28 with TRBJ2-3; 8 positions agree with TRBD2. The CDR3 loop spans 13 amino acids. J was trimmed by 0 bases and V by 7 bases; bases with no gene match: 0. Germline assignment: CDR1 MDHEN and CDR2 SYDVKM. The CDR3 is CASTSGSTDTQYF. The sequenced part of the CDR3 DNA is TGTGCCAGCACTAGCGGGAGCACAGATACG.

There are many counts of this clone. From the germline J gene comes the end of the CDR3, since the read stops 3 residues before it. This chain uses TRBV12-3 or TRBV12-4 with TRBJ2-1; 14 bases agree with TRBD2. This CDR3 is built from 17 residues. V shed 1 base, J shed 4 bases, and the junction held 3 bases outside the gene matches. The covered CDR3 bases are TGTGCCAGCAGTTTAGGACTAGCGGGAGGGCCGTACAATGAG. Its translation: CASSLGLAGGPYNE. The CDR3 as a whole reads CASSLGLAGGPYNEQFF.

This clone was recorded at least ten times. Sequencing ends 3 residues short of the CDR3 end; the germline J gene provides the rest. This chain links TRBV10-1 with TRBJ2-1, with 7 bases fitting TRBD2. V was clipped by 2 bases and J by 5 bases; unmatched bases: 12. This CDR3 is 17 amino acids long. Germline V gene lookup returns CDR1 WNHNN and CDR2 SYGVQD (reference sequence). CDR3 in amino acids: CASSEAPGTIANNEQFF. The CDR3 DNA, read in part, is TGCGCCAGCAGTGAGGCTCCCGGGACTATTGCTAACAATGAG.

In this sample, this clone turned up many times. The observed sequence ends 3 residues before the CDR3 terminus, with the missing tail filled in from the germline J gene. The J gene is TRBJ2-5, the V gene TRBV6-2 or TRBV6-3, with D maybe TRBD2 (6 bases). Germline V lookup: CDR1 MNHEY, CDR2 SVGEGT. Between the trimmed V and J ends, which lost 0 bases and 5 bases, there was a span of 10 bases. This CDR3 has 14 residues. The CDR3 DNA, read in part, is TGTGCCAGCAGTTACTCGGAGGGTATGGAGACC. It specifies CASSYSEGMET. The entire CDR3 protein reads CASSYSEGMETQYF.

This clone has at least ten counts. The read is 3 residues too short to cover the CDR3 end, so that end is filled in from the germline J gene. The V gene is TRBV7-6, the J gene TRBJ2-6; TRBD1 matches 7 bases. CDR3 size: 18 residues. The V gene end was trimmed by 5 bases and the J gene end by 0 bases; junction bases not matched to a gene: 10. The germline V gene encodes CDR1 SGHVS and CDR2 FNYEAQ. The CDR3 bases that were read are TGTGCCAGCAGCCTCGACAGGGTTCCCCTCTCTGGGGCCAACGTC. It translates to CASSLDRVPLSGANV. The CDR3, in full, reads CASSLDRVPLSGANVLTF.

Note on this clone: The read gets to within 3 residues of the CDR3 end, and the germline J gene fills in the rest. The genes are TRBV4-2 and TRBJ2-7; 11 bases fit TRBD2. Germline V gene lookup returns CDR1 LGHNA and CDR2 YNFKEQ. CDR3 length: 14 residues. V was pared by 1 base and J by 4 bases, with 0 bases of the junction left unmatched. The covered CDR3 bases are TGTGCCAGCAGCCAAGGACTAGCGGGGTACGAG. Translated, it gives CASSQGLAGYE. The full CDR3 protein is CASSQGLAGYEQYF.

At least ten counts were recorded for this clone. Read coverage stops 3 residues before the CDR3 terminus; the germline J gene supplies the remainder. The chain employs TRBV5-1 and TRBJ2-3; 7 nucleotides align to TRBD2. Germline loops: CDR1 SGHRS, CDR2 YFSETQ. This CDR3 is 17 amino acids long. Losses at the gene ends were 3 bases for V and 0 bases for J; bases not matched to a gene: 10. CDR3 residues: CASSWGGTTGSTDTQYF. The DNA read from the CDR3 is TGCGCCAGCAGCTGGGGAGGGACTACCGGAAGCACAGATACG.

This clone was recorded many times. The CDR3 extends 3 residues past the end of the read, so its final part is completed from the germline J gene. V and J are TRBV28 and TRBJ2-7; 8 bases fit TRBD1. Germline V CDR1 and CDR2: MDHEN, SYDVKM. The J segment lost 2 bases and the V segment lost 8 bases, leaving 17 bases of the junction unmatched. This CDR3 spans 17 amino acids. Incomplete CDR3 DNA: TGTGCCAGCTCTTCCGTGGACAGGGTAAGCAAAGCCTACGAG. Protein: CASSSVDRVSKAYE. The full CDR3 protein reads CASSSVDRVSKAYEQYF.

This clone was detected ten times or more. The read terminates 3 residues before the CDR3 end, so the remaining end is supplied by the germline J gene. This same CDR3 is encoded by further DNA sequences in the sample. The gene calls are TRBV6-2 or TRBV6-3 and TRBJ1-1; a weak D match, TRBD1 (6 bases). Germline V gene lookup returns CDR1 MNHEY and CDR2 SVGEGT. This CDR3 is 15 amino acids long. V lost 1 base to trimming and J lost 4 bases, with 13 bases between them. The CDR3 here is CASSYFGGAGTEAFF. CDR3 DNA (partial): TGTGCCAGCAGTTACTTCGGGGGGGCTGGCACTGAA.

This clone was detected many times. CDR3 loop: CASSVGSGNIQYF. The CDR3 bases that were read are TGTGCCAGCAGCGTGGGCTCGGGGAACATT. The chain joins TRBV9 to TRBJ2-4, with a weak D call TRBD2 (5 bases). The read falls 3 residues short of the CDR3 end, and the missing part is taken from the germline J gene. The V end was cut by 2 bases, the J end by 7 bases, with 10 bases between. The germline V gene has CDR1 SGDLS and CDR2 YYNGEE. The CDR3 consists of 13 residues.

The sample holds many counts of this clone. From the germline J gene comes the end of the CDR3, since the read stops 3 residues before it. The chain carries TRBV4-1 and TRBJ2-2; 7 bases fit TRBD2. CDR1 is MGHRA and CDR2 is YSYEKL in the germline V gene. V lost 3 bases and J lost 5; bases outside the gene matches: 12. The length of the CDR3 is 17 residues. The CDR3: CASSQVQKSGITGELFF. CDR3 DNA, as far as it was read: TGCGCCAGCAGCCAGGTCCAAAAAAGCGGGATAACCGGGGAG.

This clone has ten or more counts. The observed sequence ends 3 residues before the CDR3 terminus, with the missing tail filled in from the germline J gene. This chain connects TRBV2 to TRBJ2-1; 9 bases align to TRBD2. V trimming: 6 bases; J trimming: 0 bases; junction bases outside the gene matches: 6. Per the germline V gene, CDR1 is SNHLY and CDR2 is FYNNEI. The CDR3 contains 16 residues. The DNA read from the CDR3 is TGTGCCAGCAGCCGACTAGCGGAAAGCTCCTACAATGAG. It specifies CASSRLAESSYNE. The complete CDR3 reads CASSRLAESSYNEQFF.

This clone has at least ten counts. The read comes to an end 3 residues before the CDR3 does, leaving the germline J gene to fill in the end. The J gene is TRBJ1-5, the V gene TRBV7-8; 7 nucleotides match TRBD1. From germline, CDR1 is SGHVS and CDR2 FQNEAQ. The CDR3 is made up of 15 amino acids. After removal of 5 bases from V and 6 bases from J, the junction contained 10 bases not matched to a gene. The covered CDR3 bases are TGTGCCAGCAGCCCGACAGGGAGGTTTCGTCAGCCC. Protein product: CASSPTGRFRQP. The CDR3 as a whole reads CASSPTGRFRQPQHF.